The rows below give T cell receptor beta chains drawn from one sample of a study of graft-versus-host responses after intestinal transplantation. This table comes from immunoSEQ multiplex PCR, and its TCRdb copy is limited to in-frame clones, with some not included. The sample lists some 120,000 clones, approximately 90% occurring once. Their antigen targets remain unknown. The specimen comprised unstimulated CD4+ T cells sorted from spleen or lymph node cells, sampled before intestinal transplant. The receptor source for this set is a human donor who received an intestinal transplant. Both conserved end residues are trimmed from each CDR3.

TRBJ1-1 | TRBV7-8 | ASSSRDRFIWTEAF
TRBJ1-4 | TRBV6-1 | ASNMKDRGLRKLF
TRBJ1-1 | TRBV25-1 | ASSGFRGNTEAF
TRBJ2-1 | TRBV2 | ASRDNSGTSGSNEQF
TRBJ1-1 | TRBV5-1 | ASTWGPTNTEAF
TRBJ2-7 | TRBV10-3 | AISESRDRPYEQY
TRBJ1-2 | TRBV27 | ASSPYSKTYGYT
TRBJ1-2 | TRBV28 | ASSFFDRVDYGYT
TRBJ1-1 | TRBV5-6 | ASSLSSGRAF
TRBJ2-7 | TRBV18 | ASSRQGAALLDEQY
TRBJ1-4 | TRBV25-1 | ASSVDRVGINEKLF
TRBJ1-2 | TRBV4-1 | ASSQDRNYGYT
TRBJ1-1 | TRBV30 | AWSVPDRANTEAF
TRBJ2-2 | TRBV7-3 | ASSSERRTGELF
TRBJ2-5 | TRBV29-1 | SVSRTVQETQY
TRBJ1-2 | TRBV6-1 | ASSPDINYGYT
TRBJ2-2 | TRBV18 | ASSATSGVLNTGELF
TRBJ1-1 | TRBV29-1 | SVPRTQNTEAF
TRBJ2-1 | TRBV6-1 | ASSEQGLGPYNEQF
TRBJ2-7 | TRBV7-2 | ASSLRDSYEQY
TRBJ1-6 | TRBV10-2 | ASRYRDYNSPLH
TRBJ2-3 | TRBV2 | ASVRRGSTDTQY
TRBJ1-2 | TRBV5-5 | ASSLEKTGLGVNYGYT
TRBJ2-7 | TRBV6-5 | ASSYYGSYEQY
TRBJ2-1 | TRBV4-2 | ASSPQAHEQF
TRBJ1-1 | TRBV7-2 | ASSTRQGGNTEAF
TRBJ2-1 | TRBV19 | ASTGEGSYNEQF
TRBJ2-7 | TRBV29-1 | SVGDRSTYEQY
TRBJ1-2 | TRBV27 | ASRLGQANNYGYT
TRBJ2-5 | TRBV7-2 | ASSPLQETQY
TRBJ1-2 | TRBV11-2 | ASSIGTGAVSSGYT
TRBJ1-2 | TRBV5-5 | ASSLGTVNYGYT
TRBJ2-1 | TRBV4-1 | ASSQGLAGGSWQF
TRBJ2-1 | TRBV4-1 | ASSQFPTVNNEQF
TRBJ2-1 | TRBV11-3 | ASSLGHRDRGNEQF
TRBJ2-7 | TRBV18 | ASSPPRYSYEQY
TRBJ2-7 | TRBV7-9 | ATEGTGGYEQY
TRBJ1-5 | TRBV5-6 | ASSSQAGAGNQPQH
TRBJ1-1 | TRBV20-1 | SPTGNTEAF
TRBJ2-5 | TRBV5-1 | ASSPLQETQY
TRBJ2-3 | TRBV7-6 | ASSLDRGRVDTQY
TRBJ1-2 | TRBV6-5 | ASSYQPGQQAT
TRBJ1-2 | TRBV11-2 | ASSLGHIGANYGYT
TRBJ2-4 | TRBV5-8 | ASSLDRGPVNIQY
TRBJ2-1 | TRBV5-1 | ASSSKDRLSSYNEQF
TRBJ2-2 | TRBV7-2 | ASSPLGTGADTGELF
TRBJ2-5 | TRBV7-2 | ASSLGGGLNLFETQY
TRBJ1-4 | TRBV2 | ASSANRGGNEKLF
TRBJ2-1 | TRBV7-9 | ASTRFPRNEQF
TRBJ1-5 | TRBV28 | ASSFRDRVVQPQH
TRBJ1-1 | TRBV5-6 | ASSPGTENTEAF
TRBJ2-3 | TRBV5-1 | ASSLGGTVTDTQY
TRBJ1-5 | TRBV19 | ASSKQGASNQPQH
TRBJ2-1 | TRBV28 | ASFQGGQGAYNEQF
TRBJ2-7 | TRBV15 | ATSRVFFPGTSTYEQY